A selection of T cell receptor beta chains follows, all from one sample in a study of control samples from healthy donors and cancer patients. Profiling relied on immunoSEQ multiplex PCR, and the TCRdb table lists in-frame clones only, not all of them. The table includes a few hundred thousand clones, roughly 90% detected once. The sample comprised PBMCs. The receptor set was obtained from a man aged 35 to 55 with head and neck cancer. Each CDR3 is given without its conserved first and last residue. Size values are once, few and many counts, or a class for expanded clones, and some rows have none.

clone size,V gene,CDR3 protein
-,TRBV5-6,ASSLGQDSSYEQY
-,TRBV18,ASSPQVLVHEQY
few,TRBV23-1,ASRPPGGTASYEQY
-,TRBV25-1,ASSDPPAGTTYNEQF
-,TRBV27,ASSPLGGEYNEQF
-,TRBV6-1,ASSESRDEQF
-,TRBV6-5,ASSYSGGENTQY
-,TRBV19,ASSFGGVDQPQH
once,TRBV7-9,ASSLGPIGTSGNTIY
-,TRBV2,ASSDRYSGANVLT
-,TRBV11-2,ASSFSSGDEQY
-,TRBV28,ASSQGQALH
-,TRBV5-1,ASSPTTTDEQY
-,TRBV11-2,ASSDRTVEAF
-,TRBV5-1,ASSLAQGMTDTQY
-,TRBV5-1,ASSLPQGGGYEQY
-,TRBV5-1,ASRSGTGTMSLH
once,TRBV18,ASSPINAGLQNTGELF
-,TRBV11-2,ASSFVRTEAF
-,TRBV6-2/TRBV6-3,ASIPEARQEAF
-,TRBV7-2,ASSIGTSVETQY
-,TRBV4-1,ASSSGPVSPLH
-,TRBV28,ASSLSGQGGNSQPQH
-,TRBV12-3/TRBV12-4,ASSFSEQF
-,TRBV15,ATSRGDTGQGVDEQF
-,TRBV2,ASNRDSEGETQY
-,TRBV27,ASSRPTASGANVLT
few,TRBV10-3,AIKSTGNYEQY
-,TRBV9,ASSAYVQGTGANVLT
-,TRBV5-4,ASSFGTGSYEQY
-,TRBV27,ASSQTREGTQY
-,TRBV4-1,ASSQAGLQETQY
-,TRBV6-6,ASSVFYEQY
-,TRBV28,ASSPPGSGYEQY
-,TRBV5-4,ASRYGTGEIEQF
-,TRBV4-3,ASSQGHTYNSPLH
-,TRBV12-3/TRBV12-4,ASSRWSVEKLF
-,TRBV27,ASRRTRQETQY
-,TRBV7-9,ASSGFGGRPPEGAQY
-,TRBV28,ASSLRLRGTGSYEQY
-,TRBV7-2,ASSLAGVGTEAF
-,TRBV6-5,ASSYSIGLYEQY
-,TRBV11-3,ASSPLGSGELF
-,TRBV4-1,ASSHTESSYNSPLH
-,TRBV5-1,ASSHRQGFNEQF
-,TRBV18,ASSPGQQGTYEQY
-,TRBV6-5,ASSSGQVMGNTIY
-,TRBV7-2,ASSFQFLAGQLTDGYT
-,TRBV7-9,ASSRTGTGVNGYT
-,TRBV16,ASSQSRADRARSPLPDNSPLH
-,TRBV28,ASSLSILSGGYT
-,TRBV6-5,ATSAGGPFKDTQY
-,TRBV30,AWSVEGLPNEKLF